The 21 T cell receptor beta chains in this list originate from one sample, sequenced in a study of T cell responses to AZD1222 COVID-19 vaccine. Sequenced by immunoSEQ multiplex PCR; TCRdb stores in-frame clones only, minus some. The data show approximately 170,000 clones, around 91% seen once. The sample consisted of peripheral blood, taken on day 0 of AZD1222 vaccination. These receptors all stem from an adult in good health.

V and J are TRBV7-9 and TRBJ2-7; D might be TRBD2 (6 bases). The CDR3 totals 14 residues. Trimming removed 5 bases from V and 3 bases from J, with 14 bases in between. Germline V gene sequence: CDR1 SEHNR, CDR2 FQNEAQ (reference sequence). CDR3 region: CASSARTNYYEQYV. In DNA form, the CDR3 reads TGTGCCAGCAGCGCACGGACTAACTACTACGAGCAGTACGTC.

The genes are TRBV19 and TRBJ1-1; D is possibly TRBD1 (5 bases). The CDR3 loop spans 16 amino acids. The V and J ends lost 4 bases and 2 bases respectively, with 17 bases between them. Germline lookup yields CDR1 LNHDA and CDR2 SQIVND (reference sequence). The DNA for the CDR3 is TGTGCCAGTAGTAGGGGGGTAGGCAGGGAAAACACTGAAGCTTTCTTT. It is translated as CASSRGVGRENTEAFF.

The chain is built from TRBV19 and TRBJ2-5; tentatively, D is TRBD2 (6 bases). CDR3 length equals 16 residues. Germline values: CDR1 LNHDA, CDR2 SQIVND (reference sequence). Trimming took 10 bases from V and 0 from J, leaving 21 bases between them. The CDR3 loop reads CATQPWTGGDQETQYF. The CDR3, as DNA: TGTGCCACACAACCATGGACGGGCGGGGACCAAGAGACCCAGTACTTC.

The chain has TRBV7-8 and TRBJ1-6; TRBD1 agrees at 12 bases. CDR1 SGHVS and CDR2 FQNEAQ come from the germline V gene. The CDR3 extends over 17 amino acids. The V segment lost 1 base and the J segment 9 bases; nucleotides outside the gene matches: 7. The CDR3 sequence: CASSLGGQGAKISPLHF. The CDR3 DNA sequence: TGTGCCAGCAGCTTAGGGGGACAGGGGGCGAAAATTTCACCCCTCCACTTT.

The CDR3 DNA reads as TGCACCACGGGGGACTATGGCTACACCTTC. The encoded protein is CTTGDYGYTF. The V gene is TRBV29-1, the J gene TRBJ1-2; maybe TRBD1 (5 bases). From germline, CDR1 is SQVTM and CDR2 ANQGSEA. CDR3 length: 10 residues.

J is TRBJ1-1 and V is TRBV15; a possible D gene is TRBD1 (6 bases). V was pared by 3 bases and J by 4 bases, with 15 bases between. The CDR3 loop spans 15 amino acids. Germline values: CDR1 LNHNV, CDR2 YYDKDF (reference sequence). In DNA, the CDR3 is TGTGCCACCAGCAGCGGACCTACAGGGATCACTGAAGCTTTCTTT. This translates into CATSSGPTGITEAFF.

This chain uses TRBV19 with TRBJ2-1; possibly TRBD1 for D (5 bases). The length of the CDR3 is 13 residues. CDR1 and CDR2 from the germline V gene are LNHDA and SQIVND (reference sequence). V was cut by 6 bases and J by 4 bases, with 10 bases left in between. The CDR3 spells CASSRQLYNEQFF. The CDR3 nucleotides are TGTGCCAGTAGCAGACAGCTATACAATGAGCAGTTCTTC. Supplemented by reference TRBV19 and TRBJ2-1, the full variable domain reads DGGITQSPKYLFRKEGQNVTLSCEQNLNHDAMYWYRQDPGQGLRLIYYSQIVNDFQKGDIAEGYSVSREKKESFPLTVTSAQKNPTAFYLCASSRQLYNEQFFGPGTRLTVL.

The rearrangement uses TRBV5-1 and TRBJ2-3; 7 bases are shared with TRBD2. The CDR3 totals 16 residues. J was trimmed by 0 bases and V by 1 base; bases with no gene match: 5. Germline CDR1 reads SGHRS; CDR2 reads YFSETQ. CDR3 sequence (DNA): TGCGCCAGCAGCTTGACTAGCGACCCTAGCACAGATACGCAGTATTTT. It yields the protein CASSLTSDPSTDTQYF.

The table lists this clone with a few counts. The chain uses TRBV5-8 and TRBJ1-5; possible D gene TRBD1, 5 bases. Trimming took off 4 bases at V and 1 base at J, with 12 bases between the two ends. This CDR3 has 15 residues. The germline gives CDR1 SGHTS, CDR2 YDEGEE. The CDR3, as DNA: TGTGCCAGCAGCCGTAACCGGGACAGCAATCAGCCCCAGCATTTT. It codes for CASSRNRDSNQPQHF.

In DNA form, the CDR3 reads TGTGCCAGCACCAACAGGGAAGGCTACACCTTC. Residues: CASTNREGYTF. The chain employs TRBV2 and TRBJ1-2; possibly TRBD1 for D (6 bases). This CDR3 is built from 11 residues. Germline V gene data show CDR1 as SNHLY and CDR2 as FYNNEI. Deletions cut 7 bases from V and 8 bases from J, with 11 bases between.

The chain has TRBV11-2 and TRBJ1-2; D is undetermined. CDR3 length: 14 amino acids. Germline V gives CDR1 SGHAT, CDR2 FQNNGV. V lost 3 bases and J 2 bases, leaving 10 bases between the germline ends. CDR3 DNA sequence: TGTGCCAGCAGCTTGACTATGACGAACTATGGCTACACCTTC. Encoded protein: CASSLTMTNYGYTF.

V is TRBV7-9 and J is TRBJ2-1; a weak D match, TRBD2 (6 bases). Germline V gives CDR1 SEHNR, CDR2 FQNEAQ (reference sequence). V shed 1 base and J shed 7 bases, with 11 bases lying between them. The CDR3 covers 14 residues. The CDR3 DNA sequence: TGTGCCAGCAGCTTAGTGGAGGGTAGGAATGAGCAGTTCTTC. This sequence encodes CASSLVEGRNEQFF.

J is TRBJ1-2 and V is TRBV30; D gene ambiguous. The V end lost 5 bases, the J end lost 7 bases, and 17 bases lay between the germline ends. This CDR3 is built from 13 residues. From germline, CDR1 is GTSNPN and CDR2 SVGIG (reference sequence). The CDR3 loop is CAWEKLRARGYTF. The CDR3 nucleotides are TGTGCCTGGGAAAAACTGAGGGCTCGTGGCTACACCTTC.

This chain joins TRBV4-2 and TRBJ2-3; perhaps TRBD1 as D (6 bases). Trimming removed 0 bases from V and 2 bases from J, with 9 bases in between. Looked up from germline, CDR1 is LGHNA and CDR2 is YNFKEQ. The CDR3 loop spans 15 amino acids. The CDR3 here is CASSQEWGPTDTQYF. CDR3 nucleotides: TGTGCCAGCAGCCAAGAGTGGGGGCCCACAGATACGCAGTATTTT.

The chain links TRBV7-6 to TRBJ1-4; no clear D. V dropped 1 base and J dropped 5 bases, with 11 bases sitting between them. CDR1 is SGHVS, CDR2 FNYEAQ, per germline. The CDR3 runs to 15 residues. CDR3 residues: CASSLEAARNEKLFF. The CDR3 nucleotides read TGTGCCAGCAGCTTAGAGGCGGCCCGAAATGAAAAACTGTTTTTT.

CDR3 in amino acids: CASSQVRPRADTQYF. For the CDR3, the DNA is TGTGCCAGCAGCCAAGTTCGCCCGAGGGCAGATACGCAGTATTTT. The V and J genes are TRBV3-1 (or the pseudogene TRBV3-2) and TRBJ2-3; a weak D match, TRBD2 (5 bases). The CDR3 has 15 amino acids. V lost 1 base, J lost 4 bases, and 12 bases lay in between. The germline V gene has CDR1 LGHDT and CDR2 YNNKEL (reference sequence).

V and J are TRBV5-4 and TRBJ2-1; the D gene is possibly TRBD2 (7 bases). Trimming cost V 0 bases and J 6 bases, with 10 bases left between them. In germline, CDR1 is SGHNT, CDR2 YYREEE (reference sequence). The length of the CDR3 is 14 residues. Here the CDR3 DNA reads TGTGCCAGCAGCTTGGTGGGGGGGCTCAATGAGCAGTTCTTC. Translating gives CASSLVGGLNEQFF. Full variable domain (outside the CDR3, taken from reference TRBV5-4 and TRBJ2-1): ETGVTQSPTHLIKTRGQQVTLRCSSQSGHNTVSWYQQALGQGPQFIFQYYREEENGRGNFPPRFSGLQFPNYSSELNVNALELDDSALYLCASSLVGGLNEQFFGPGTRLTVL.

V gene TRBV2 combines with J gene TRBJ2-1; possibly TRBD1 for D (6 bases). Trimming removed 8 bases from V and 8 bases from J, with 10 bases in between. The CDR3 spans 11 residues. The germline CDR1 and CDR2 sequences are SNHLY and FYNNEI. The CDR3 DNA reads TGTGCCAGCGCAAAGGGGGATGAGCAGTTCTTC. Encoded protein: CASAKGDEQFF.

The chain carries TRBV5-4 and TRBJ2-5, with D uncertain. The CDR3 covers 12 residues. Trimming cost V 6 bases and J 3 bases, with 9 bases left between them. Looked up from germline, CDR1 is SGHNT and CDR2 is YYREEE (reference sequence). In DNA, the CDR3 is TGTGCCAGCAACCGGATGAAAGAGACCCAGTACTTC. This codes for CASNRMKETQYF.

The CDR3 loop is CASSPTDSAQPQHF. The CDR3 nucleotides are TGTGCCAGCAGTCCCACCGATTCGGCTCAGCCCCAGCATTTT. The chain has TRBV6-5 and TRBJ1-5; D is undetermined. V lost 5 bases and J 6 bases, leaving 14 bases between the germline ends. This CDR3 region has 14 residues. Germline loops: CDR1 MNHEY, CDR2 SVGAGI.

The J gene is TRBJ1-1, the V gene TRBV29-1; possible D gene TRBD1, 5 bases. In germline, CDR1 is SQVTM, CDR2 ANQGSEA. The CDR3 sequence is 12 residues long. The V end lost 7 bases, the J end lost 4 bases, and 13 bases lay between the germline ends. CDR3 protein: CSARGVATEAFF. CDR3 DNA: TGCAGCGCCCGGGGGGTTGCCACTGAAGCTTTCTTT.